This T cell receptor beta chain is drawn from a study of siplizumab effects on memory and regulatory T cells. V dropped 2 bases and J dropped 6 bases, with 10 bases sitting between them. CDR1 MGHDK and CDR2 SYGVNS come from the germline V gene. CDR3 size: 14 residues. Clones were read by immunoSEQ multiplex PCR, and TCRdb kept only the in-frame ones, dropping some. The repertoire has 57,000 or so clones, 90% to 95% of them found once; the top ten carry 30% to 40%. The specimen sequenced was CD8+ T cells sorted from blood. This chain connects TRBV25-1 to TRBJ2-2; D call uncertain. The TCR sequence derives from a human donor in good health. The CDR3: CASSEPQAAGELFF. The CDR3 region has the DNA TGTGCCAGCAGTGAACCCCAGGCAGCCGGGGAGCTGTTTTTT. Filled out from reference TRBV25-1 and TRBJ2-2, the complete variable domain reads EADIYQTPRYLVIGTGKKITLECSQTMGHDKMYWYQQDPGMELHLIHYSYGVNSTEKGDLSSESTVSRIRTEHFPLTLESARPSHTSQYLCASSEPQAAGELFFGEGSRLTVL.